This TCR beta chain was profiled in a study of T cells in Graves' hyperthyroidism and ophthalmopathy. Whole-study findings and limits: Stable hyperthyroidism was told apart from ophthalmopathy by a model built on 13 V-J features.

This clonotype was recorded many times. What it binds is unknown. Each ophthalmopathy patient scored at least 3 on the Clinical Activity Score and at least 4 on NOSPECS grade, with duration under 3 months. Criteria for exclusion of patients were uncontrolled infection, other autoimmune disease, pregnancy or lactation. Fresh peripheral blood, roughly 9.8 ml of it, supplied the PBMCs. TCR beta CDR3 regions were amplified from RNA transcripts. HTBI primers were the set used in a first-round RT-PCR of the TCR CDR3. TCRdb re-called the multiplex PCR reads with MiXCR, one entry per CDR3 protein. Of about 500,000 distinct CDR3 sequences in the sample, about 16% were seen once. Trimming pared 2 bases from V and 4 bases from J, leaving 6 bases between. Germline values: CDR1 MDHEN, CDR2 SYDVKM. This CDR3 has 12 residues.

This sequence joins TRBV28 and TRBJ2-7, with a tentative D call TRBD2 (5 bases). The source material was blood. This clonotype originated in a woman in her twenties or thirties with Graves' ophthalmopathy. CDR3 amino acids: CASSLPGYEQYF. CDR3 DNA: TGTGCCAGCAGTTTACCGGGGTACGAGCAGTACTTC.